One TCR beta chain is described in this entry. These data are taken from a study of cytomegalovirus exposure and HLA in healthy donors. Method: immunoSEQ multiplex PCR; TCRdb's copy keeps in-frame clones and lacks some. Of 250,000 to 400,000 clones in the sample, about nine tenths were seen once. The sequenced material came from PBMCs. This clonotype was obtained from a young woman in good health and CMV-seropositive.

The CDR3 bases are TGTGCCAGCTCGGACCGGGGAGCTTACGAGCAGTACTTC. As protein: CASSDRGAYEQYF. The genes are TRBV18 and TRBJ2-7; D is possibly TRBD2 (5 bases). Germline CDR1 reads KGHSH; CDR2 reads LQKENI. This CDR3 is built from 13 residues. Between the trimmed V and J ends, which lost 6 bases and 4 bases, there was a span of 13 bases. The complete variable domain, with remaining parts taken from reference TRBV18 and TRBJ2-7, reads NAGVMQNPRHLVRRRGQEARLRCSPMKGHSHVYWYRQLPEEGLKFMVYLQKENIIDESGMPKERFSAEFPKEGPSILRIQQVVRGDSAAYFCASSDRGAYEQYFGPGTRLTVT.